A selection of T cell receptor beta chains follows, all from one sample in a study of blood T cell repertoires in COVID-19. Some clones are missing from TCRdb's copy, which holds only in-frame ones; the method was immunoSEQ multiplex PCR. The sample yields about 85,000 clones, around 80% seen once. Sample: peripheral blood. The receptors were gathered from a man aged 70 or older with acute or convalescent COVID-19. CDR3s include the opening cysteine and the closing phenylalanine or tryptophan. Fields, in order: J gene, clone size, CDR3 length, V gene, D gene, CDR3 DNA, CDR3 protein. The D gene is left open where the match is weak. A clone size is listed for some rows: how often the clone was seen (once, few, many), or a class if it is expanded.

J: TRBJ1-4; size: -; length: 16; V: TRBV11-2; D: TRBD1; DNA: TGTGCCAGCAGCTTAAGCCAGGGGGCTGAGTGGGAAAAACTGTTTTTT; CDR3: CASSLSQGAEWEKLFF
J: TRBJ1-4; size: -; length: 15; V: TRBV5-1; D: -; DNA: TGCGCCAGCAGCTTGGTTCCGGGGAAGGGTGAAAAACTGTTTTTT; CDR3: CASSLVPGKGEKLFF
J: TRBJ2-2; size: few; length: 15; V: TRBV6-5; D: -; DNA: TGTGCCAGCAGTCAACGAGAGGTTAACACCGGGGAGCTGTTTTTT; CDR3: CASSQREVNTGELFF
J: TRBJ2-3; size: -; length: 14; V: TRBV11-2; D: -; DNA: TGTGCCAGCAGCTCTGGCAGGTCCACAGATACGCAGTATTTT; CDR3: CASSSGRSTDTQYF
J: TRBJ2-5; size: -; length: 14; V: TRBV3-1/TRBV3-2; D: TRBD1; DNA: TGTGCCAGCAGCCAAGGGGGAGACAGGGGTGACCAGTACTTC; CDR3: CASSQGGDRGDQYF
J: TRBJ1-6; size: few; length: 16; V: TRBV7-3; D: -; DNA: TGTGCCAGCAGCTTACTGGGAGGGGCCAACAATTCACCCCTCCACTTT; CDR3: CASSLLGGANNSPLHF
J: TRBJ2-7; size: -; length: 13; V: TRBV6-5; D: -; DNA: TGTGCCAGCAGTTACAGGGGGTTTGGGGAGCAGTACTTC; CDR3: CASSYRGFGEQYF
J: TRBJ1-2; size: -; length: 14; V: TRBV2; D: -; DNA: TGTGCCAGCCACCCTTCGCCAGCGACCTATGGCTACACCTTC; CDR3: CASHPSPATYGYTF
J: TRBJ1-6; size: -; length: 13; V: TRBV9; D: -; DNA: TGTGCCAGCAGTGACATCAATAATTCACCCCTCCACTTT; CDR3: CASSDINNSPLHF
J: TRBJ1-5; size: -; length: 14; V: TRBV27; D: -; DNA: TGTGCCAGCAGTTTACAGGGCCCTAATCAGCCCCAGCATTTT; CDR3: CASSLQGPNQPQHF
J: TRBJ2-1; size: -; length: 17; V: TRBV3-1/TRBV3-2; D: TRBD2; DNA: TGTGCCAGCAGCCGAGAGGCGGCTAGCGGAGTCCACAATGAGCAGTTCTTC; CDR3: CASSREAASGVHNEQFF
J: TRBJ2-1; size: -; length: 16; V: TRBV4-1; D: -; DNA: TGCGCCAGCAGCCAAGATCCGCAGGGCACCTACAATGAGCAGTTCTTC; CDR3: CASSQDPQGTYNEQFF
J: TRBJ2-2; size: -; length: 15; V: TRBV11-1; D: TRBD1; DNA: TGTGCCAGCAGACAAGACAGGGGGTACACCGGGGAGCTGTTTTTT; CDR3: CASRQDRGYTGELFF
J: TRBJ2-2; size: few; length: 14; V: TRBV2; D: TRBD1; DNA: TGTGCCAGCAGTGGGGACAGAACCACCGGGGAGCTGTTTTTT; CDR3: CASSGDRTTGELFF
J: TRBJ2-5; size: -; length: 15; V: TRBV6-5; D: -; DNA: TGTGCCAGCAGTTATTACCCCGGGAACCAAGAGACCCAGTACTTC; CDR3: CASSYYPGNQETQYF
J: TRBJ1-6; size: -; length: 16; V: TRBV7-9; D: -; DNA: TGTGCCAGCAGCGGGTGGGGCAGTTCCTATAATTCACCCCTCCACTTT; CDR3: CASSGWGSSYNSPLHF
J: TRBJ1-5; size: -; length: 15; V: TRBV19; D: -; DNA: TGTGCCAGTAGTCTAAGAGGGTTGGGCAATCAGCCCCAGCATTTT; CDR3: CASSLRGLGNQPQHF
J: TRBJ1-1; size: -; length: 16; V: TRBV5-6; D: TRBD1; DNA: TGTGCCAGCAGCTTCGGGACAGGGGCGATGAACACTGAAGCTTTCTTT; CDR3: CASSFGTGAMNTEAFF
J: TRBJ1-5; size: -; length: 15; V: TRBV4-1; D: -; DNA: TGCGCCAGCAGCCAAGATCGCGGGGATCGACAGCCCCAGCATTTT; CDR3: CASSQDRGDRQPQHF
J: TRBJ1-2; size: -; length: 12; V: TRBV6-5; D: -; DNA: TGTGCCAGTAAGGGGGTTCTGTATGGCTACACCTTC; CDR3: CASKGVLYGYTF
J: TRBJ1-3; size: -; length: 13; V: TRBV12-3/TRBV12-4; D: -; DNA: TGTGCCAGCAGACACGACCGGCGGAACACCATATATTTT; CDR3: CASRHDRRNTIYF
J: TRBJ2-3; size: -; length: 14; V: TRBV5-5; D: TRBD2; DNA: TGTGCCAGCAGCTTTCTAGCGGGCACAGATACGCAGTATTTT; CDR3: CASSFLAGTDTQYF
J: TRBJ2-5; size: once; length: 14; V: TRBV28; D: TRBD2; DNA: TGTGCCACGCGGGGGGGGGCTAGCTTCCAGAGCCAGTACTTC; CDR3: CATRGGASFQSQYF
J: TRBJ1-2; size: -; length: 12; V: TRBV28; D: -; DNA: TGTGCCAGCAGTCTACAGGGCTATGGCTACACCTTC; CDR3: CASSLQGYGYTF
J: TRBJ2-1; size: -; length: 12; V: TRBV3-1/TRBV3-2; D: TRBD1; DNA: TGTGCCAGCAGCCGGACAGGGGATGAGCAGTTCTTC; CDR3: CASSRTGDEQFF
J: TRBJ2-2; size: -; length: 17; V: TRBV21-1; D: -; DNA: TGTGCCAGCAGCAGGAAAGCGGGGGGGCGACGGACCGGGGAGCTGTTTTTT; CDR3: CASSRKAGGRRTGELFF
J: TRBJ1-2; size: few; length: 12; V: TRBV7-2; D: -; DNA: TGTGCCAGCAGCTCACAGGGTTATGGCTACACCTTC; CDR3: CASSSQGYGYTF
J: TRBJ1-2; size: -; length: 14; V: TRBV5-1; D: -; DNA: TGCGCCAGCAGTACAGGGCCTGGGGGCTATGGCTACACCTTC; CDR3: CASSTGPGGYGYTF
J: TRBJ1-3; size: -; length: 15; V: TRBV6-5; D: -; DNA: TGTGCCAGCAGTCGTCTCAGATTATCTGGAAACACCATATATTTT; CDR3: CASSRLRLSGNTIYF
J: TRBJ2-1; size: -; length: 15; V: TRBV3-1/TRBV3-2; D: TRBD2; DNA: TGTGCCAGCAGCCATTCCAGCGGGGGAAGGAATGAGCAGTTCTTC; CDR3: CASSHSSGGRNEQFF
J: TRBJ2-7; size: -; length: 15; V: TRBV30; D: TRBD2; DNA: TGTGCCTGGAGTGTGGTACTAGCGGTAACCTACGAGCAGTACTTC; CDR3: CAWSVVLAVTYEQYF
J: TRBJ1-2; size: -; length: 13; V: TRBV2; D: -; DNA: TGTGCCAGCAGTCCCCCGTTATCTAAAAGCTACACCTTC; CDR3: CASSPPLSKSYTF
J: TRBJ1-1; size: -; length: 14; V: TRBV5-1; D: -; DNA: TGCGCCAGCAGCCTGGGGGCGGGGAACACTGAAGCTTTCTTT; CDR3: CASSLGAGNTEAFF
J: TRBJ1-2; size: -; length: 14; V: TRBV2; D: -; DNA: TGTGCCAGCAGTGAAGGGGCAGCCACCTATGGCTACACCTTC; CDR3: CASSEGAATYGYTF
J: TRBJ1-2; size: -; length: 16; V: TRBV19; D: -; DNA: TGTGCCAGTAGTATAGAAGCGACAGCCTCTCCCTATGGCTACACCTTC; CDR3: CASSIEATASPYGYTF
J: TRBJ2-5; size: -; length: 14; V: TRBV10-3; D: TRBD1; DNA: TGTGCCATCAGTCCCGGGACAGGGCAAGAGACCCAGTACTTC; CDR3: CAISPGTGQETQYF
J: TRBJ2-3; size: -; length: 14; V: TRBV2; D: TRBD1; DNA: TGTGCCAGCAGGGTGACAGGGGGCACAGATACGCAGTATTTT; CDR3: CASRVTGGTDTQYF
J: TRBJ2-1; size: -; length: 15; V: TRBV13; D: -; DNA: TGTGCCAGCAGCATCAGGGTGGCCTCCTACAATGAGCAGTTCTTC; CDR3: CASSIRVASYNEQFF
J: TRBJ2-7; size: -; length: 13; V: TRBV19; D: TRBD2; DNA: TGTGCCAGTAGAGGGACTAGCAGCAGGGAGCAGTACTTC; CDR3: CASRGTSSREQYF
J: TRBJ2-1; size: -; length: 12; V: TRBV3-1/TRBV3-2; D: -; DNA: TGTGCCAGCAACCATCGGGGCAATGAGCAGTTCTTC; CDR3: CASNHRGNEQFF
J: TRBJ1-2; size: -; length: 15; V: TRBV6-2/TRBV6-3; D: -; DNA: TGTGCCAGCAGTAACCGACACAGGGCTAACTATGGCTACACCTTC; CDR3: CASSNRHRANYGYTF
J: TRBJ1-6; size: -; length: 15; V: TRBV2; D: -; DNA: TGTGCCAGCAGTGAAGAGCGGGGGGGAGATTCACCCCTCCACTTT; CDR3: CASSEERGGDSPLHF